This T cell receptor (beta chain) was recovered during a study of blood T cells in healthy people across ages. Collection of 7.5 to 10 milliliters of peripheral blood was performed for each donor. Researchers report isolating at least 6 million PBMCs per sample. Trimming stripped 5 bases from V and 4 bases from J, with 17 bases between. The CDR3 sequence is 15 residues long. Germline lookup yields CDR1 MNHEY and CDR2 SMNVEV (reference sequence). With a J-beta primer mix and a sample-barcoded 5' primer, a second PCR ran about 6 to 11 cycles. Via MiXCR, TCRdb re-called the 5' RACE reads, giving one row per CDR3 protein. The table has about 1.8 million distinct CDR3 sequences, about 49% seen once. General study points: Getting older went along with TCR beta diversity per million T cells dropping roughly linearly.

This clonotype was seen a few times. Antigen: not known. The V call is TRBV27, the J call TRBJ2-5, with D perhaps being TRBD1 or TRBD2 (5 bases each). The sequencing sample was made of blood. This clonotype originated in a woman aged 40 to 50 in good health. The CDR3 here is CASSLTGTSGETQYF. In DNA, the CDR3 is TGTGCCAGCAGTCTTACCGGGACCTCGGGAGAGACCCAGTACTTC.